This T cell receptor beta chain was obtained from a study of technical replicates of blood from a few donors. Here immunoSEQ multiplex PCR was the method, and the copy in TCRdb shows in-frame clones only, minus some. In the table there are tens of thousands of clones, 90% to 95% of which are singletons. Trimming shortened V by 1 base and J by 4 bases, and 12 bases separated the two germline ends. Germline V gene lookup returns CDR1 MGHRA and CDR2 YSYEKL. The CDR3 covers 15 residues. The origin of this receptor is a human donor in good health. The sequenced sample was T cells isolated from PBMCs. V and J are TRBV4-1 and TRBJ2-3; D call uncertain. The CDR3 DNA is TGCGCCAGCAGCCAAGTGGTTGTTAGCCCAGATACGCAGTATTTT. As protein: CASSQVVVSPDTQYF.